This TCR beta chain appears in the sequencing data of a study of blood T cell repertoires in COVID-19. Whole-study context: Sample material is recorded as cDNA or gDNA derived from T cells, B-cell-depleted T cells, or PBMCs.

Assay: immunoSEQ multiplex PCR; the TCRdb copy retains only in-frame clones and omits some. The table includes around 170,000 clones, roughly four fifths detected once. The CDR3 covers 14 residues. Germline V gives CDR1 MGHRA, CDR2 YSYEKL. Deletions cut 0 bases from V and 3 bases from J, with 8 bases between. Sample: PBMCs or T cells enriched from blood (not recorded which). This chain joins TRBV4-1 and TRBJ1-2; D uncertain. This clonotype originated in a man between 50 and 59 years old who had recovered from COVID-19. The CDR3 loop reads CASSQETAYYGYTF. CDR3 sequence (DNA): TGCGCCAGCAGCCAAGAAACAGCTTACTATGGCTACACCTTC.